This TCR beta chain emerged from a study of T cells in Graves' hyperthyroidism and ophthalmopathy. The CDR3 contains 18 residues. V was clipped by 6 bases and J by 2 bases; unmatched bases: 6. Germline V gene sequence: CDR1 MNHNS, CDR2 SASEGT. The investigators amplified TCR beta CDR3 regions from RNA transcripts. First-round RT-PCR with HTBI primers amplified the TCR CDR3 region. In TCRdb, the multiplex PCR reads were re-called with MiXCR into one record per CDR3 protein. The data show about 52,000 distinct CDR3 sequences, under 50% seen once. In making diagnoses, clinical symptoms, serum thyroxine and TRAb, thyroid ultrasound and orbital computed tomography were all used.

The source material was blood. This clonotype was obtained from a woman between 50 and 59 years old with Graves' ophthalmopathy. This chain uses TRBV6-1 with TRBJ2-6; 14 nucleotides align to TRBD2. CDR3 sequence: CASRGTSGRFAGANVLTF. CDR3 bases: TGTGCCAGCAGAGGGACTAGCGGGAGATTTGCTGGGGCCAACGTCCTGACTTTC.